A single TCR beta chain is shown here with its context. Its antigen is not known. Germline assignment: CDR1 LGHNA and CDR2 YSLEER. This CDR3 is 16 amino acids long. The V end was cut by 0 bases, the J end by 6 bases, with 14 bases between. CD45RO-negative, CCR7-selected cells formed the naive CD8 fraction, which excluded terminally differentiated effector memory CD45RA+ cells. Donors, healthy HIV-negative adults, lacked recent acute infections or vaccinations. Every contributor of samples was a Caucasian grown-up residing in Nashville, Tennessee. TCRdb's copy holds only in-frame clones and misses some; the assay was immunoSEQ multiplex PCR. Of some 2.1 million clones in the sample, about 95% are singletons; the top ten hold 0.9% to 1.4%. These data belong to a study of shared clonotypes between healthy human individuals. Study results and caveats: Compared with memory subsets, naive subsets generally had larger estimated richness. Depth was large, yet rarefaction showed that sorted-subset sequencing was incomplete.

The TCR comes from a man younger than 35 in good health. J is TRBJ2-2 and V is TRBV4-3; possibly TRBD2 for D (5 bases). The sequencing sample was made of naive CD8+ T cells sorted from blood. As DNA, the CDR3 is TGCGCCAGCAGCCAAGATAGGCGTGCGGAGGCCGGGGAGCTGTTTTTT. Its translation: CASSQDRRAEAGELFF.